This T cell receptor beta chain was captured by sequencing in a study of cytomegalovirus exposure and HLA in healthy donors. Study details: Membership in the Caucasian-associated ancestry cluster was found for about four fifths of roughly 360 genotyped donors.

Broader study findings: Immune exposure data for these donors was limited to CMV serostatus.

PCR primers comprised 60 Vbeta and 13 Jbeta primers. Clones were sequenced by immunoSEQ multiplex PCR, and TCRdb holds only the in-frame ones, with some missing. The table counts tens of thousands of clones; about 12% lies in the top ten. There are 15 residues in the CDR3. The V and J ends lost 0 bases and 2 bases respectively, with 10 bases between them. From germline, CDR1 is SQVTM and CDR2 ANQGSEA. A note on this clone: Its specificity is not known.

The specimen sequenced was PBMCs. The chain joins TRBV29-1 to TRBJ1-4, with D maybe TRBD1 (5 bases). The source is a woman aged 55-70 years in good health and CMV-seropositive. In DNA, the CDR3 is TGCAGCGTTGAAGATCCGGGGGTTACTAATGAAAAACTGTTTTTT. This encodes CSVEDPGVTNEKLFF.